The 19 T cell receptor beta chains presented below share a single source sample, sequenced in a study of vaccination effects on CD4 cells after COVID-19. Measured with immunoSEQ multiplex PCR; TCRdb has only the in-frame clones, and not every one. The sample lists 35,000 to 45,000 clones, roughly 62% occurring once. CD4+ T cells specific for antigen were expanded with viral peptide pools by the ViraFEST assay before sequencing. The culture ran for 10 to 11 days, and then CD4+ T cells were isolated. All vaccine recipients tested negative for nucleocapsid antibodies and had never contracted SARS-CoV-2 infection. No cognate antigen is known for these TCRs. Sequenced material: CD4+ T cells from PBMCs cultured with HCoV-OC43 spike peptides, taken before COVID-19 vaccination. The subset: HCoV-OC43 spike overlapping peptide pool stimulation. These receptors all come from a human donor who received a COVID-19 vaccine.

The chain joins TRBV11-1 to TRBJ1-2; 8 positions agree with TRBD1. Germline CDR1 SGHAT, CDR2 FQDESV (reference sequence). The CDR3 sequence is 13 residues long. Unmatched junction bases numbered 1, after V lost 3 bases and J lost 4 bases. CDR3 region: CASSLTGAYGYTF. CDR3 DNA: TGTGCCAGCAGCTTGACAGGGGCCTATGGCTACACCTTC. The full variable domain, in which reference TRBV11-1 and TRBJ1-2 provide the parts outside the CDR3, is EAEVAQSPRYKITEKSQAVAFWCDPISGHATLYWYRQILGQGPELLVQFQDESVVDDSQLPKDRFSAERLKGVDSTLKIQPAELGDSAMYLCASSLTGAYGYTFGSGTRLTVV.

The sample holds a few counts of this clone. The J gene is TRBJ2-1, the V gene TRBV10-3; D assignment may be TRBD1 or TRBD2 (5 bases each). The CDR3 covers 13 residues. V lost 8 bases to trimming and J lost 5 bases, with 13 bases between them. Germline values: CDR1 ENHRY, CDR2 SYGVKD. The chain's CDR3 is CAILGERDNEQFF. CDR3 DNA sequence: TGTGCCATCTTGGGGGAAAGGGACAATGAGCAGTTCTTC.

This clone was seen just once. The chain is built from TRBV5-1 and TRBJ1-1; 8 bases agree with TRBD1. CDR1 and CDR2 (germline): SGHRS, YFSETQ. Trimming removed 2 bases from V and 4 bases from J; junction bases left unmatched: 4. The length of the CDR3 is 14 residues. Here the CDR3 DNA reads TGCGCCAGCAGCTTACGGACAGGGAGCACTGAAGCTTTCTTT. Translated, it gives CASSLRTGSTEAFF.

This clone was counted a few times. The rearrangement uses TRBV4-2 and TRBJ2-7; D tentatively fits TRBD1 or TRBD2 (5 bases each). CDR1 LGHNA and CDR2 YNFKEQ come from the germline V gene. The CDR3 runs to 16 residues. Trimming removed 3 bases at V and 3 bases at J, with 18 bases between. The CDR3 region has the DNA TGTGCCAGCAGCCAGGACACTAGTCCCCTAATCTACGAGCAGTACTTC. Its protein product is CASSQDTSPLIYEQYF.

CDR3 residues: CASSQGASTDTQYF. CDR3 bases: TGTGCCAGCAGCCAAGGGGCTAGTACAGATACGCAGTATTTT. The chain joins TRBV3-1 (or the pseudogene TRBV3-2) to TRBJ2-3; D remains unclear. With 1 base removed from V and 3 bases from J, the gap between germline ends came to 8 bases. The germline CDR1 and CDR2 sequences are LGHDT and YNNKEL (reference sequence). The CDR3 runs to 14 residues.

This sequence joins TRBV15 and TRBJ1-5; D is ambiguous. V lost 0 bases and J lost 4, with 10 bases in between. The germline CDR1 and CDR2 sequences are LNHNV and YYDKDF (reference sequence). CDR3 length: 15 residues. In nucleotides, the CDR3 is TGTGCCACCAGCAGAGATAAGGGTCTAAATCAGCCCCAGCATTTT. Translation: CATSRDKGLNQPQHF.

With respect to this clone: At one boundary the junction diverges from the germline segment, which might be a read error. The CDR3 sequence: CASRGDSLAYF. DNA of the CDR3: TGTGCCAGCAGGGGGGACAGTCTAGCTTACTTC. The rearrangement joins TRBV2 to TRBJ1-2, with 7 nucleotides matching TRBD1. CDR1 is SNHLY, CDR2 FYNNEI, per germline. This CDR3 contains 11 residues.

This sequence joins TRBV3-1 (or the pseudogene TRBV3-2) and TRBJ2-7; D is possibly TRBD2 (7 bases). The CDR3 is 15 amino acids. From germline, CDR1 is LGHDT and CDR2 YNNKEL (reference sequence). The V gene lost 2 bases and the J gene lost 6 bases, with 17 bases spanning the gap. In DNA form, the CDR3 reads TGTGCCAGCAGCCAATTCGGGGGGCGCGGATCCGAGCAGTACTTC. It is translated as CASSQFGGRGSEQYF.

This clone was observed a few times. The chain joins TRBV30 to TRBJ1-6; the D is unclear. V lost 5 bases, J lost 7 bases, and 12 bases lay in between. The CDR3 consists of 13 residues. From germline, CDR1 is GTSNPN and CDR2 SVGIG (reference sequence). In nucleotides, the CDR3 is TGTGCCTGGGGGCAGGCCGCCAATTCACCCCTCCACTTT. The encoded protein is CAWGQAANSPLHF.

The rearrangement links TRBV4-2 to TRBJ2-7; D tentatively reads TRBD1 or TRBD2 (7 bases each). The V end was cut by 7 bases, the J end by 8 bases, with 12 bases between. This CDR3 spans 11 amino acids. The germline CDR1 and CDR2 sequences are LGHNA and YNFKEQ. The CDR3 loop reads CASNQGGKQYF. DNA of the CDR3: TGTGCCAGCAACCAGGGGGGGAAGCAGTACTTC.

J is TRBJ1-2 and V is TRBV3-1 (or the pseudogene TRBV3-2), with D unclear. Trimming shortened V by 5 bases and J by 0 bases, and 4 bases separated the two germline ends. CDR1 and CDR2 from the germline V gene are LGHDT and YNNKEL (reference sequence). The CDR3 sequence is 12 residues long. The CDR3 DNA reads TGTGCCAGCAGCGGGGCTAACTATGGCTACACCTTC. Translating gives CASSGANYGYTF.

This clone came up a few times. This chain joins TRBV29-1 and TRBJ1-4; perhaps TRBD1 as D (5 bases). Germline CDR1 reads SQVTM; CDR2 reads ANQGSEA. The germline V and J ends were trimmed by 7 bases and 3 bases, with 12 bases remaining between them. The CDR3 loop spans 13 amino acids. As DNA, the CDR3 is TGCAGCGGAAGGGACGGACCTAATGAAAAACTGTTTTTT. It yields the protein CSGRDGPNEKLFF.

V is TRBV18 and J is TRBJ1-1, with TRBD1 identical over 7 bases. The ends lost 2 bases at V and 1 base at J; junction bases unmatched: 4. CDR1 and CDR2 from the germline V gene are KGHSH and LQKENI. The CDR3 consists of 15 residues. The CDR3 DNA sequence: TGTGCCAGCTCACCAATGGGACAGCCGAACACTGAAGCTTTCTTT. Translating gives CASSPMGQPNTEAFF.

V usage is TRBV15 and J usage is TRBJ2-7; 8 bases are a match to TRBD2. The CDR3 length is 17 residues. The ends lost 0 bases at V and 2 bases at J; junction bases unmatched: 9. CDR1 is LNHNV and CDR2 is YYDKDF in the germline V gene (reference sequence). The CDR3 protein is CATSREHSAGGPYEQYF. DNA of the CDR3: TGTGCCACCAGCAGAGAGCACTCGGCGGGAGGCCCCTACGAGCAGTACTTC.

This clone came up once. The chain couples TRBV5-1 to TRBJ2-5, with a possible D match to TRBD1 (6 bases). CDR3 length: 14 amino acids. CDR1 SGHRS and CDR2 YFSETQ come from the germline V gene. The V end lost 4 bases, the J end lost 3 bases, and 13 bases lay between the germline ends. In nucleotides, the CDR3 is TGCGCCAGCAGCATAAGAGAGGGGGAAGAGACCCAGTACTTC. This encodes CASSIREGEETQYF.

The chain carries TRBV5-8 and TRBJ1-1; 7 nucleotides align to TRBD1. The CDR3 loop spans 14 amino acids. Germline trimming cut 4 bases from V and 7 bases from J; bases unmatched to any gene: 10. CDR1 is SGHTS, CDR2 YDEGEE, per germline. The CDR3 sequence: CASSQNRGRGEAFF. CDR3 DNA sequence: TGTGCCAGCAGCCAGAACAGGGGCCGTGGTGAAGCTTTCTTT.

The chain is built from TRBV6-1 and TRBJ2-7; D might be TRBD2 (6 bases). The length of the CDR3 is 15 residues. The germline V and J ends were trimmed by 2 bases and 5 bases, with 16 bases remaining between them. The germline V gene has CDR1 MNHNS and CDR2 SASEGT. Here the CDR3 reads CASSEPGRGRNEQYF. CDR3 nucleotides: TGTGCCAGCAGTGAACCGGGACGGGGGAGAAACGAGCAGTACTTC.

V gene TRBV3-1 (or the pseudogene TRBV3-2) combines with J gene TRBJ2-3, with D perhaps matching TRBD2 (6 bases). Germline lookup yields CDR1 LGHDT and CDR2 YNNKEL (reference sequence). V lost 4 bases and J lost 3, with 17 bases in between. This CDR3 has 16 amino acids. The CDR3 DNA reads as TGTGCCAGCAGCCGCATACCGCGGGATTTAACAGATACGCAGTATTTT. Encoded protein: CASSRIPRDLTDTQYF.

The chain is built from TRBV7-6 and TRBJ2-2; 12 nucleotides align to TRBD2. The CDR3 spans 19 residues. V trimming: 1 base; J trimming: 4 bases; junction bases outside the gene matches: 10. Germline lookup yields CDR1 SGHVS and CDR2 FNYEAQ. The CDR3 region is CASSLVGTSGGLLTGELFF. CDR3 sequence (DNA): TGTGCCAGCAGCTTAGTAGGAACTAGCGGGGGGCTCCTCACCGGGGAGCTGTTTTTT.